The next 3 T cell receptor beta chains were all read from a single sample in a study of shared clonotypes between healthy human individuals. The protocol was immunoSEQ multiplex PCR, while the TCRdb copy is restricted to in-frame clones and leaves out a portion. The sample lists 1.5 million to 1.9 million clones, approximately 98% occurring once. Material for sequencing was naive CD4+ T cells sorted from blood. Stated subset: CD45RA+ positively selected. Receptor source: a man aged 30-40 years in good health.

This chain connects TRBV5-1 to TRBJ2-7, with 7 bases lining up with TRBD2. Germline-derived CDR1 and CDR2 are SGHRS and YFSETQ. Trimming at V came to 5 bases and at J to 1 base, leaving 3 bases not matched to a gene. The CDR3 length is 13 residues. This CDR3 reads CASRRERSYEQYF. The CDR3 DNA follows: TGCGCCAGCAGGCGGGAGCGGTCCTACGAGCAGTACTTC.

V is TRBV5-1 and J is TRBJ2-3; unclear D gene. Germline loops: CDR1 SGHRS, CDR2 YFSETQ. V lost 4 bases and J lost 2, with 8 bases in between. This CDR3 is 13 amino acids long. The CDR3 sequence is CASSRTNTDTQYF. The DNA for the CDR3 is TGCGCCAGCAGCCGTACTAACACAGATACGCAGTATTTT.

The chain uses TRBV9 and TRBJ2-2, with 8 bases that match TRBD2. Germline trimming cut 5 bases from V and 0 bases from J; bases unmatched to any gene: 9. CDR1 and CDR2 (germline): SGDLS, YYNGEE. The CDR3 is made up of 17 amino acids. CDR3 DNA sequence: TGTGCCAGCAGTGTTAGTAGGGGACTAGCGAACACCGGGGAGCTGTTTTTT. This codes for CASSVSRGLANTGELFF.